Here is one T cell receptor (beta chain) with its context. Its antigen is still unknown. The entry originates in a study of blood T cells in healthy people across ages. Broader study findings: What prevented conclusive comparison of naive and antigen-experienced cells was that PBMCs were unsorted.

Ranging in age from roughly 6 to 90, the donors were healthy Caucasian individuals from Russia. The use of a sample-barcoded 5' primer and a J-beta primer mix characterized a second PCR of about 6 to 12 cycles. TCRdb re-derived calls from the 5' RACE reads in MiXCR, one entry per CDR3 protein. The table has about 800,000 distinct CDR3 sequences, 25% seen once. The same specimen was also included in a second study, on T cells of mothers and their children. That report notes: The donor cohort consisted of a few healthy Caucasian mothers and their six children. Random nucleotides (2-4) and sample barcodes were added by the M1S primer used in the second PCR.

Specimen: blood. This sequence was found in a boy aged 5-17 years in good health.

The CDR3 is CASSVGAGGYTF. The CDR3, as DNA: TGTGCCAGCAGCGTAGGGGCCGGGGGCTACACCTTC. The genes are TRBV9 and TRBJ1-2, with D unclear. V was clipped by 0 bases and J by 8 bases, with 8 bases between them. Germline assignment: CDR1 SGDLS and CDR2 YYNGEE. CDR3 length equals 12 residues.